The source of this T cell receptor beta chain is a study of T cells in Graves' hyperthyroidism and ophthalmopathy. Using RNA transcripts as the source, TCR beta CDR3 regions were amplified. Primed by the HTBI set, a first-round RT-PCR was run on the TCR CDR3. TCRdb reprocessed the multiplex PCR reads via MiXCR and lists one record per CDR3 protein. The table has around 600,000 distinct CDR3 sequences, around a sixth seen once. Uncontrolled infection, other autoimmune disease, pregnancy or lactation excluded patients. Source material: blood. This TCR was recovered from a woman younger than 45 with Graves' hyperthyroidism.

The chain's CDR3 is CASRRQDSAPNTEAFF. DNA for the CDR3: TGTGCCAGCCGAAGACAGGACTCGGCCCCGAACACTGAAGCTTTCTTT. The chain uses TRBV12-3 or TRBV12-4 and TRBJ1-1, with D possibly TRBD1 on 6 matching bases. V was trimmed by 8 bases and J by 1 base, leaving 20 bases between them. This CDR3 is built from 16 residues.